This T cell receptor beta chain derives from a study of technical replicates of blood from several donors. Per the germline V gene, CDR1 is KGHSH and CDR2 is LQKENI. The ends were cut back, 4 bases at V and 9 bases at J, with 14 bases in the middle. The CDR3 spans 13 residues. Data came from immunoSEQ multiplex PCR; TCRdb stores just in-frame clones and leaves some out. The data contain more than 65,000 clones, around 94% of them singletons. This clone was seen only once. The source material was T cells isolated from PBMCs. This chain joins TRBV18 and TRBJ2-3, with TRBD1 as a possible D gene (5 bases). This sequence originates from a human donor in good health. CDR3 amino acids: CASSRETDTTQYF. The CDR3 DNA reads TGTGCCAGCTCACGAGAGACAGATACGACGCAGTATTTT.